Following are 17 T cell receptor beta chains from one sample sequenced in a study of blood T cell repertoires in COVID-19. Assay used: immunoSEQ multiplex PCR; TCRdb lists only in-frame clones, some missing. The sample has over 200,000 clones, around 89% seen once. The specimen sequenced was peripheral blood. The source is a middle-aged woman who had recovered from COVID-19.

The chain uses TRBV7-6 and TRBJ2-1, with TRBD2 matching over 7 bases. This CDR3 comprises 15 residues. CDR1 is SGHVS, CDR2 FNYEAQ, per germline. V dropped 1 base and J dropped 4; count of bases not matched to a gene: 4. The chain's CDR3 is CASSLVPGGYNEQFF. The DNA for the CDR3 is TGTGCCAGCAGCTTAGTCCCGGGAGGATACAATGAGCAGTTCTTC.

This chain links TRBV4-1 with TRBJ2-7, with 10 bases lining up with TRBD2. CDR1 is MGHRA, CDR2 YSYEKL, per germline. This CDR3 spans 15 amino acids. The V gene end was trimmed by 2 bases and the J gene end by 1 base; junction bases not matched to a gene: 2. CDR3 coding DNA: TGCGCCAGCAGCCAACCGACTAGCGGGTCCTACGAGCAGTACTTC. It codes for CASSQPTSGSYEQYF.

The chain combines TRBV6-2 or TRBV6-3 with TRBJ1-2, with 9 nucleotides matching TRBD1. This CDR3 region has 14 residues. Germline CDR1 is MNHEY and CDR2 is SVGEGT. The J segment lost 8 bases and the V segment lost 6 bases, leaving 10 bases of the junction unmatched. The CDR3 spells CASSITGGAVGYTF. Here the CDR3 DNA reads TGTGCCAGCAGCATCACAGGGGGCGCGGTGGGCTACACCTTC.

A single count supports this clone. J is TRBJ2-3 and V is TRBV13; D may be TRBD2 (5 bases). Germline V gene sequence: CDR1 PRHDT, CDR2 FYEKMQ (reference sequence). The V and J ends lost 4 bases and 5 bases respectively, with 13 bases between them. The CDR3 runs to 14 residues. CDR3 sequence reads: CASSSGLGLDTQYF. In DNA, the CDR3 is TGTGCCAGCAGCTCTGGCCTAGGACTAGATACGCAGTATTTT.

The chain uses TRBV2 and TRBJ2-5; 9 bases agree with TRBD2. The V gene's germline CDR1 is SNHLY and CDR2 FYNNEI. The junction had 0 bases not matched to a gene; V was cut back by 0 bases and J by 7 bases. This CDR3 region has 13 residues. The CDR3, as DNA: TGTGCCAGCAGTGAAGCGCGGGGGGGGACCCAGTACTTC. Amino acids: CASSEARGGTQYF. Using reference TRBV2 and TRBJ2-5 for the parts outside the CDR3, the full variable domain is EPEVTQTPSHQVTQMGQEVILRCVPISNHLYFYWYRQILGQKVEFLVSFYNNEISEKSEIFDDQFSVERPDGSNFTLKIRSTKLEDSAMYFCASSEARGGTQYFGPGTRLLVL.

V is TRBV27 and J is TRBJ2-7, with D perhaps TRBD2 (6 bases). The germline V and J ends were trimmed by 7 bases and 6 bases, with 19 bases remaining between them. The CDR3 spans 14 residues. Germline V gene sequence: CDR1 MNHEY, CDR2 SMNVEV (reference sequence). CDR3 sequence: CASTPRGGAGEQYF. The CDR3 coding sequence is TGTGCCAGCACCCCTCGTGGAGGGGCGGGCGAGCAGTACTTC.

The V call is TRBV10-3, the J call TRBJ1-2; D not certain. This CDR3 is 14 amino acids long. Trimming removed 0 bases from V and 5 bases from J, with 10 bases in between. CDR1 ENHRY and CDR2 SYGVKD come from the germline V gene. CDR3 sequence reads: CAISESYAAYGYTF. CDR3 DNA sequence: TGTGCCATCAGTGAGTCCTATGCAGCGTATGGCTACACCTTC.

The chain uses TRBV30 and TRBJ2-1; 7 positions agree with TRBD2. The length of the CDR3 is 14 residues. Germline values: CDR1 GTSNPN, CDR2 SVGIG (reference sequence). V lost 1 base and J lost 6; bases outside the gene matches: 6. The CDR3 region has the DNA TGTGCCTGGAGTGGTGGCGGGAGCTTCAATGAGCAGTTCTTC. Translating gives CAWSGGGSFNEQFF.

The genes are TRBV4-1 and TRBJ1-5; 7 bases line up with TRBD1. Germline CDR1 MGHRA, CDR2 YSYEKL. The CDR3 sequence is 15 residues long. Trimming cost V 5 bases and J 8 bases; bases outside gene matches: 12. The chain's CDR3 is CASSEKWTGAEPQHF. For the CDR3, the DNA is TGCGCCAGCAGCGAGAAATGGACAGGAGCGGAGCCCCAGCATTTT.

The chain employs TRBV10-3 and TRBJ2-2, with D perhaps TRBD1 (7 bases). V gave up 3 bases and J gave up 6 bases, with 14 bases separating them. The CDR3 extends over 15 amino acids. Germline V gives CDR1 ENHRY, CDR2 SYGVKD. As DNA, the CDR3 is TGTGCCATCAGTGAATCGACAGGGAGGTCCGGGGAGCTGTTTTTT. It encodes CAISESTGRSGELFF.

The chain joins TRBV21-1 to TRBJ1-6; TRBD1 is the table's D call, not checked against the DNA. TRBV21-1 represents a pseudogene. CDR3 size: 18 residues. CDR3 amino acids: CASSKLRDRVGYNSPLHF. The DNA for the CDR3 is TGTGCCAGCAGCAAACTGAGGGACAGGGTGGGCTATAATTCACCCCTCCACTTT.

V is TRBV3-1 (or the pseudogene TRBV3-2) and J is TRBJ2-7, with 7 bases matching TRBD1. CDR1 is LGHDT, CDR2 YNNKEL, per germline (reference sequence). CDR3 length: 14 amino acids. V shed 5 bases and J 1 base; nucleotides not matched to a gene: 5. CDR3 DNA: TGTGCCAGCAGCTGGGGCAGGGGGTCCTACGAGCAGTACTTC. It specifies CASSWGRGSYEQYF.

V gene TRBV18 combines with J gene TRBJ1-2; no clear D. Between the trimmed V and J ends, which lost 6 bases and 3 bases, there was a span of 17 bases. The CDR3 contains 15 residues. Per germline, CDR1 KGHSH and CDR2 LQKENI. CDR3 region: CASSPRTPQDYGYTF. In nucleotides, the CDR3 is TGTGCCAGCTCCCCAAGGACTCCGCAGGACTATGGCTACACCTTC. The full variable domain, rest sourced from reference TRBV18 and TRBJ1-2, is NAGVMQNPRHLVRRRGQEARLRCSPMKGHSHVYWYRQLPEEGLKFMVYLQKENIIDESGMPKERFSAEFPKEGPSILRIQQVVRGDSAAYFCASSPRTPQDYGYTFGSGTRLTVV.

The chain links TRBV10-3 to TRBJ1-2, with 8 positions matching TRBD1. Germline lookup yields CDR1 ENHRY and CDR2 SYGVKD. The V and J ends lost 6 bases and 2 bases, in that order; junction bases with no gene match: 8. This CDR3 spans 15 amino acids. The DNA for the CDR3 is TGTGCCATCAGCCCGGGACAGGACGAGAACTATGGCTACACCTTC. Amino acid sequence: CAISPGQDENYGYTF.

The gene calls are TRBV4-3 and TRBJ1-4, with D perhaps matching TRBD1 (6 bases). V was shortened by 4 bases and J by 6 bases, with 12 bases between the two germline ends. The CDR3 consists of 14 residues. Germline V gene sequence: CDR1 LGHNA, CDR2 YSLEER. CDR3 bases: TGCGCCAGCAGCCCACAGGGCGTTGATGAAAAACTGTTTTTT. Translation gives CASSPQGVDEKLFF.

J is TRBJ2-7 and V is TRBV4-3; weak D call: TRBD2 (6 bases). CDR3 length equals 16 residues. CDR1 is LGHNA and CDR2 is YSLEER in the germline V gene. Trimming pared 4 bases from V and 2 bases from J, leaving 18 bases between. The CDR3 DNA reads TGCGCCAGCAGCCTGGGGCCGGCTAGCGACCCCTACGAGCAGTACTTC. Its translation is CASSLGPASDPYEQYF.

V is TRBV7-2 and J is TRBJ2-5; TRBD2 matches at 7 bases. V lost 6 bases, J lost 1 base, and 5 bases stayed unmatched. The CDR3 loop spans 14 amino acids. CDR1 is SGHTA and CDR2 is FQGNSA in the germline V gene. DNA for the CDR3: TGTGCCAGCAGTGGGGGGGTCCCCCAAGAGACCCAGTACTTC. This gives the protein CASSGGVPQETQYF.